This TCR beta chain was identified during a study of blood T cells in healthy people across ages (dated by TCRdb to between 2015 and 2016). In terms of the full investigation: In model experiments, template switching captured roughly one uniquely barcoded TCR beta cDNA molecule for every two T cells. Using deep sequencing normalized with unique cDNA molecular identifiers, the study measured how TCR beta repertoire diversity changes with age. Four age groups were formed from the donors: young (average roughly 15 years), middle-aged (approximately 39), aged (under 70) and long-lived (about 75). To avoid experimental bias, donors of different ages were randomly spread across the sequencing lanes. For two donors (one aged 18 to 29 and one aged 80 or older), the study analyzed two additional independent replicas of 1 million unique cDNA reads from the same blood draw.

The library relied on 5' RACE. Reads for this sample came from an Illumina HiSeq 2500. A second roughly 7 to 11 cycle PCR used a sample-barcoded 5' primer and a J-beta primer mix. A template-switch 5' adaptor carrying 12 random nucleotides introduced a unique molecular identifier onto each TCR beta cDNA molecule. Each sample yielded at least 2.5 million CDR3-containing paired-end reads. First-strand cDNA synthesis was performed from all RNA using the Mint cDNA synthesis kit, with priming by a TRBC-specific oligonucleotide. All cDNA was treated with uracil-DNA glycosylase and then went through a first 18-cycle PCR with the universal primers M1SS and BC2_uni_R. The original methods were these. Each sample was normalized by randomly selecting 1 million high-quality reads, each carrying a distinct molecular identifier. Instead of being binned into consensus sequences, reads with shared molecular identifiers were discarded. MiTCR, set to a Q25 quality threshold and the strictest error-elimination algorithm, was used for CDR3 identification, clonotype clustering and error correction. A nonparametric unseen species model using Euler transformation provided a lower-bound estimate of total TCR beta diversity. Starting from the raw public reads, TCRdb applied fastp trimming at Q25, assembled clones with MiXCR and retained in-frame beta chains. Entries that share a CDR3 protein sequence are merged under the most common genes and DNA. These V and J calls rely on TCRdb rather than the paper's analysis. The sample table records about 1.6 million distinct CDR3 sequences; around 36% of these occur just once. The ten most abundant clones make up approximately 10% of the sample.

A remark on this clonotype: Its antigen is not yet known. There are no base qualities to consult, and no much larger clone falls within one base.

Overall study results and their limits: As age increased, observed TCR beta diversity per million T cells dropped in a roughly linear way, and a significant reduction was already evident by age 40. Estimates of total diversity based on one million sequenced T cells were considered lower bounds and underestimates. Because donor CMV infection status was unknown, age-related changes in expanded clonotypes were potentially confounded. Conclusive comparison of naive and antigen-experienced compartments was prevented by the profiling of bulk unsorted PBMCs. The percentage of naive T cells measured by flow cytometry correlated strongly with observed TCR beta diversity. Compared with the aged group, the long-lived group had more naive CD4+ T cells, fewer expanded clones and increased TCR diversity, a pattern suggesting age selection.

CDR1 and CDR2 were assigned from the germline V gene as KGHSH and LQKENI. The CDR3 sequence holds 16 residues, the cysteine and phenylalanine included. Solely the CDR3 DNA is kept, with 48 bases framed from the first base. Here V drops 4 bases and J drops 4 bases, and the junction holds 4 bases not matched to any gene. The roughly 39 donors, aged 6 to 90 years, were systemically healthy Caucasian individuals from Russia. About 9.8 milliliters of peripheral blood were drawn from each donor into EDTA-treated Vacutainer tubes. Ficoll-Paque density-gradient centrifugation was used to isolate PBMCs, with at least 6.5 million per sample. Total RNA, at least 5.5 micrograms per sample, was extracted from PBMCs with Trizol reagent. Naive CD45RAhigh/CD27high T cell percentages were measured by flow cytometry on a PBMC aliquot from every donor.

Sequenced: blood. This receptor chain uses TRBV18 and TRBJ2-3, with 14 bases in between that match TRBD2. This receptor was identified in a woman in her 30s in good health. The CDR3 reads CASSRQTSGGADTQYF. The DNA reads TGTGCCAGCTCACGACAGACTAGCGGGGGGGCAGATACGCAGTATTTT.